What follows is one T cell receptor (beta chain) and its context. These data originate in a study of cytomegalovirus exposure and HLA in healthy donors. This CDR3 spans 15 amino acids. The V end was cut by 1 base, the J end by 1 base, with 11 bases between. CDR1 LNHDA and CDR2 SQIVND come from the germline V gene (reference sequence). PCR used 60 Vbeta primers and 13 Jbeta primers. Authors' methods: Per a later analysis, the number of unique TCR beta chains was approximately 80 million, of which 8.5 million to 11 million were shared. Generated by immunoSEQ multiplex PCR, the TCRdb table keeps only in-frame clones and is missing some. That table gives V, J and clone size, and the DNA gave D and trimming. The table includes about 170,000 clones, almost 75% detected once.

This receptor was obtained from a woman between 18 and 29 years old in good health and CMV-seropositive. The gene calls are TRBV19 and TRBJ2-7; a possible D gene is TRBD1 (6 bases). The sample taken for sequencing was PBMCs. DNA for the CDR3: TGTGCCAGTAGTATAGTGGCAGGGGATTCCTACGAGCAGTACTTC. Translation: CASSIVAGDSYEQYF.